The 24 T cell receptor beta chains reported below all come from one sample, sequenced in a study of CD8+ T cells in alopecia areata. Treatment of the sample: oral pan-JAK inhibitor, 5-10 mg twice daily. RNA was extracted and reverse transcribed into cDNA as the sequencing template. The table came from immunoSEQ multiplex PCR; TCRdb's copy has only in-frame clones and leaves some out. Counted here are around 190,000 clones, 60% occurring once; the ten biggest clones make up roughly 0.67%. Here the sequenced sample was CD4+ T cells sorted from blood, taken at week 4, from a patient treated with tofacitinib. These receptors all stem from a human donor with alopecia areata.

The rearrangement links TRBV28 to TRBJ2-7, with 11 bases identical to TRBD2. CDR1 and CDR2 (germline): MDHEN, SYDVKM. J was trimmed by 6 bases and V by 3 bases; bases with no gene match: 10. The CDR3 runs 16 residues. In DNA, the CDR3 is TGTGCCAGCAGTTTTCCCCTTGGACTAGCGGGTTCCGAGCAGTACTTC. Its protein product is CASSFPLGLAGSEQYF.

The V and J genes are TRBV29-1 and TRBJ2-5; 10 bases are shared with TRBD2. The CDR3 has 15 residues. CDR1 is SQVTM, CDR2 ANQGSEA, per germline. Germline trimming cut 2 bases from V and 5 bases from J; bases unmatched to any gene: 8. The CDR3 loop reads CSVEHPSGSGETQYF. In DNA form, the CDR3 reads TGCAGCGTTGAACACCCTAGCGGGAGTGGGGAGACCCAGTACTTC.

V and J are TRBV29-1 and TRBJ1-1; D perhaps matches TRBD1 (5 bases). The V end was cut by 5 bases, the J end by 10 bases, with 14 bases between. The CDR3 totals 11 residues. Germline-derived CDR1 and CDR2 are SQVTM and ANQGSEA. In DNA form, the CDR3 reads TGCAGCGTTTGGACACCGAGGGGAGCTTTCTTT. This sequence encodes CSVWTPRGAFF.

This clone was seen only a few times. The chain uses TRBV30 and TRBJ2-3; no definite D call. The V gene lost 1 base and the J gene lost 6 bases, with 8 bases spanning the gap. CDR1 is GTSNPN, CDR2 SVGIG, per germline (reference sequence). The CDR3 spans 12 residues. CDR3 coding DNA: TGTGCCTGGAGTGGAGAAGACGATACGCAGTATTTT. It codes for CAWSGEDDTQYF. Drawing the rest from reference TRBV30 and TRBJ2-3, the complete variable domain is SQTIHQWPATLVQPVGSPLSLECTVEGTSNPNLYWYRQAAGRGLQLLFYSVGIGQISSEVPQNLSASRPQDRQFILSSKKLLLSDSGFYLCAWSGEDDTQYFGPGTRLTVL.

The gene calls are TRBV25-1 and TRBJ1-5, with 7 bases aligning to TRBD1. CDR1 is MGHDK, CDR2 SYGVNS, per germline. The CDR3 sequence is 13 residues long. V was pared by 5 bases and J by 6 bases, with 4 bases of the junction left unmatched. CDR3: CASSSTGSQPQHF. DNA of the CDR3: TGTGCCAGCAGTTCGACAGGGAGTCAGCCCCAGCATTTT.

CDR3 protein: CASSIDPGAKNIQYF. The CDR3 DNA reads as TGTGCCAGTAGTATAGATCCGGGGGCCAAAAACATTCAGTACTTC. The gene calls are TRBV19 and TRBJ2-4, with D maybe TRBD2 (5 bases). The length of the CDR3 is 15 residues. Germline CDR1 reads LNHDA; CDR2 reads SQIVND (reference sequence). The ends were cut back, 0 bases at V and 1 base at J, with 7 bases in the middle.

The genes are TRBV30 and TRBJ1-4; 9 bases match TRBD1. This CDR3 has 15 amino acids. V dropped 2 bases and J dropped 10; count of bases not matched to a gene: 11. Germline V CDR1 and CDR2: GTSNPN, SVGIG (reference sequence). The CDR3 loop is CAWSPQGTGYGKLFF. DNA of the CDR3: TGTGCCTGGAGTCCACAGGGGACAGGGTACGGAAAACTGTTTTTT.

This chain uses TRBV4-2 with TRBJ1-2; D is undetermined. V shed 0 bases and J shed 6 bases, with 14 bases lying between them. Per germline, CDR1 LGHNA and CDR2 YNFKEQ. There are 15 residues in the CDR3. CDR3 sequence: CASSQDMQAFDGYTF. CDR3 DNA sequence: TGTGCCAGCAGCCAAGATATGCAGGCCTTCGATGGCTACACCTTC.

The CDR3 region has the DNA TGTGCCAGCAGCTTCGGACTAGCGGGAGTTAAAGATACGCAGTATTTT. This sequence encodes CASSFGLAGVKDTQYF. This sequence joins TRBV7-9 and TRBJ2-3, with 13 nucleotides matching TRBD2. Germline lookup yields CDR1 SEHNR and CDR2 FQNEAQ (reference sequence). J lost 5 bases, V lost 3 bases, and 5 bases had no gene match. CDR3 length: 16 residues.

This chain connects TRBV29-1 to TRBJ1-2; 7 bases align to TRBD1. Germline V CDR1 and CDR2: SQVTM, ANQGSEA. The CDR3 contains 12 residues. After removal of 8 bases from V and 10 bases from J, the junction contained 13 bases not matched to a gene. The CDR3 reads CSTAREGADYTF. In DNA, the CDR3 is TGCAGCACTGCGCGGGAGGGGGCGGACTACACCTTC.

This clone occurred a few times. The V and J genes are TRBV29-1 and TRBJ2-3, with 8 bases fitting TRBD1. J was trimmed by 2 bases and V by 6 bases; bases with no gene match: 10. The CDR3 runs 15 residues. Per the germline V gene, CDR1 is SQVTM and CDR2 is ANQGSEA. The CDR3 bases are TGCAGCGTAGCGGACAGGGAACGTTTCACAGATACGCAGTATTTT. This codes for CSVADRERFTDTQYF.

The chain has TRBV15 and TRBJ2-7; the D gene is possibly TRBD1 (6 bases). The CDR3 length is 16 residues. Germline loops: CDR1 LNHNV, CDR2 YYDKDF (reference sequence). V lost 2 bases to trimming and J lost 0 bases, with 14 bases between them. CDR3 nucleotides: TGTGCCACCAGCAGATACGGACAGCCCAGCTCCTACGAGCAGTACTTC. It yields the protein CATSRYGQPSSYEQYF.

This clone was counted only a few times. The genes are TRBV30 and TRBJ1-1; no definite D call. The V gene lost 1 base and the J gene lost 10 bases, with 16 bases spanning the gap. CDR3 length: 13 residues. Germline V gene data show CDR1 as GTSNPN and CDR2 as SVGIG (reference sequence). This CDR3 is CAWSGTVRRVAFF. CDR3 DNA: TGTGCCTGGAGTGGCACAGTCCGACGGGTAGCTTTCTTT.

The chain couples TRBV25-1 to TRBJ1-2; D uncertain. The CDR3 covers 12 residues. V was shortened by 2 bases and J by 3 bases, with 4 bases between the two germline ends. Germline CDR1 MGHDK, CDR2 SYGVNS. The CDR3 sequence: CASSEGHYGYTF. The CDR3 DNA reads TGTGCCAGCAGTGAAGGACACTATGGCTACACCTTC.

This clone was recorded a few times. V is TRBV28 and J is TRBJ2-7; D is perhaps TRBD1 or TRBD2 (5 bases each). Germline CDR1 and CDR2: MDHEN and SYDVKM. The CDR3 is 13 residues long. The V end was cut by 2 bases, the J end by 6 bases, with 11 bases between. The CDR3 coding sequence is TGTGCCAGCAGTTTAGGGACCCCCCCCGAGCAGTACTTC. Translation gives CASSLGTPPEQYF.

This clone was recorded a few times. The gene calls are TRBV7-2 and TRBJ2-7; 14 nucleotides match TRBD2. The CDR3 is 16 amino acids. In germline, CDR1 is SGHTA, CDR2 FQGNSA. V lost 1 base and J lost 7; bases outside the gene matches: 6. The CDR3 is CASSLEGTSGGQEQYF. As DNA, the CDR3 is TGTGCCAGCAGCTTAGAGGGGACTAGCGGGGGCCAAGAGCAGTACTTC.

The V gene is TRBV29-1, the J gene TRBJ1-1; D gene unclear. Per the germline V gene, CDR1 is SQVTM and CDR2 is ANQGSEA. V lost 1 base and J 0 bases, leaving 6 bases between the germline ends. CDR3 length: 13 residues. The CDR3 loop reads CSVEVSLNTEAFF. The CDR3 bases are TGCAGCGTTGAAGTCAGTCTGAACACTGAAGCTTTCTTT.

This clone has only a few counts. This chain joins TRBV29-1 and TRBJ1-1; D might be TRBD1 (5 bases). The V end was cut by 6 bases, the J end by 1 base, with 12 bases between. Germline CDR1 reads SQVTM; CDR2 reads ANQGSEA. The CDR3 has 13 residues. The CDR3 region is CSVADSRNTEAFF. The CDR3 nucleotides read TGCAGCGTCGCAGACAGTCGGAACACTGAAGCTTTCTTT.

J is TRBJ2-7 and V is TRBV7-2; the D is unclear. The length of the CDR3 is 12 residues. V lost 4 bases to trimming and J lost 5 bases, with 9 bases between them. CDR1 is SGHTA and CDR2 is FQGNSA in the germline V gene. The CDR3 sequence: CASSSLSNEQYF. Written as DNA, the CDR3 is TGTGCCAGCAGCTCACTTTCAAACGAGCAGTACTTC.

This clone was seen more than once but under ten times. This chain uses TRBV28 with TRBJ2-2, with D possibly being TRBD1 (6 bases). The CDR3 contains 15 residues. V dropped 7 bases and J dropped 6 bases, with 18 bases sitting between them. Germline V CDR1 and CDR2: MDHEN, SYDVKM. The CDR3 nucleotides are TGTGCCAGCACCAGTACAGGGATTTTTTCCGGGGAGCTGTTTTTT. Translated, it gives CASTSTGIFSGELFF. Supplemented by reference TRBV28 and TRBJ2-2, the full variable domain reads DVKVTQSSRYLVKRTGEKVFLECVQDMDHENMFWYRQDPGLGLRLIYFSYDVKMKEKGDIPEGYSVSREKKERFSLILESASTNQTSMYLCASTSTGIFSGELFFGEGSRLTVL.

Only a few counts were recorded for this clone. The V and J genes are TRBV7-9 and TRBJ2-1, with D unresolved. The germline CDR1 and CDR2 sequences are SEHNR and FQNEAQ (reference sequence). Trimming shortened V by 3 bases and J by 8 bases, and 14 bases separated the two germline ends. CDR3 size: 14 residues. CDR3 coding DNA: TGTGCCAGCAGCTTGCAGATCGCGAAGGATGAGCAGTTCTTC. Its protein product is CASSLQIAKDEQFF.

The chain links TRBV29-1 to TRBJ1-5, with D possibly matching TRBD1 (6 bases). Germline V gene data show CDR1 as SQVTM and CDR2 as ANQGSEA. Trimming took off 5 bases at V and 6 bases at J, with 26 bases between the two ends. This CDR3 comprises 17 residues. The CDR3 DNA is TGCAGCGTTTGGGGGCTCCCGGGGGACCAGGGAGGTCAGCCCCAGCATTTT. It is translated as CSVWGLPGDQGGQPQHF. The variable domain in full, completed from reference TRBV29-1 and TRBJ1-5, reads SAVISQKPSRDICQRGTSLTIQCQVDSQVTMMFWYRQQPGQSLTLIATANQGSEATYESGFVIDKFPISRPNLTFSTLTVSNMSPEDSSIYLCSVWGLPGDQGGQPQHFGDGTRLSIL.

The V call is TRBV30, the J call TRBJ1-5, with 8 bases lining up with TRBD1. The V segment lost 5 bases and the J segment 9 bases; nucleotides outside the gene matches: 9. Germline CDR1 and CDR2: GTSNPN and SVGIG (reference sequence). This CDR3 is built from 13 residues. CDR3 sequence (DNA): TGTGCCTGGGCTGGACAGGGACTAGGGCCCCAGCATTTT. It codes for CAWAGQGLGPQHF. Variable domain in full (rest from reference TRBV30 and TRBJ1-5): SQTIHQWPATLVQPVGSPLSLECTVEGTSNPNLYWYRQAAGRGLQLLFYSVGIGQISSEVPQNLSASRPQDRQFILSSKKLLLSDSGFYLCAWAGQGLGPQHFGDGTRLSIL.

DNA for the CDR3: TGTGTCTCGGGTCTCGGCGGGGAGCTGTTTTTT. Its protein is CVSGLGGELFF. The rearrangement links TRBV6-5 to TRBJ2-2; D is undetermined. There are 11 residues in the CDR3. Germline-derived CDR1 and CDR2 are MNHEY and SVGAGI.